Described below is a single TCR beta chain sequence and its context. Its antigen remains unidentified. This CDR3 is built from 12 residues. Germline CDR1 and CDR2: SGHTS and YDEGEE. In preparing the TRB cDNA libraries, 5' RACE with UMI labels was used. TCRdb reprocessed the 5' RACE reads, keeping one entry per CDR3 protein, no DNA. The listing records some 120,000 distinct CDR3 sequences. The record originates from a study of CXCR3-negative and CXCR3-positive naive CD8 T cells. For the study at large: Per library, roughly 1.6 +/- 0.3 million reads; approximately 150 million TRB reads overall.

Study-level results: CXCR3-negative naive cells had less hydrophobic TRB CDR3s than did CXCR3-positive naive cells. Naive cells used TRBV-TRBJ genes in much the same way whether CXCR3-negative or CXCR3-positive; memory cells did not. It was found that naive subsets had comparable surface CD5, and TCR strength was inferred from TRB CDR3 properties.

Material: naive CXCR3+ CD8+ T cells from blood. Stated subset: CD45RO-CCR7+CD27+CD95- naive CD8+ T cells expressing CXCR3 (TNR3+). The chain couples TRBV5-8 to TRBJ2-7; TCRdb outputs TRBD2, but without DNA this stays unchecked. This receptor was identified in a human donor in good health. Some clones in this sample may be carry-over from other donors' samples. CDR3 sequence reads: CASTGPSYEQYF.